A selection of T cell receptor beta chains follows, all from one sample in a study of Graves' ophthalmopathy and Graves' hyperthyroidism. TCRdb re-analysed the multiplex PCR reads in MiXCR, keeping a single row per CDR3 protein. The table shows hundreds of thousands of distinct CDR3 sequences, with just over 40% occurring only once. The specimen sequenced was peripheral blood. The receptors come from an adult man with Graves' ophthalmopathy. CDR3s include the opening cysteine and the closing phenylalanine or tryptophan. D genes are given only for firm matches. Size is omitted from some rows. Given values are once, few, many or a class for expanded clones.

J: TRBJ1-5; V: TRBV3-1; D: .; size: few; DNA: TGTGCCAGCAGCCTCGGACAGTATAATCAGCCCCAGCATTTT; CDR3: CASSLGQYNQPQHF
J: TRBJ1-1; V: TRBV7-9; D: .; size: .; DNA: TGTGCCAGCAGCCCACACGAGAACACTGAAGCTTTCTTT; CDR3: CASSPHENTEAFF
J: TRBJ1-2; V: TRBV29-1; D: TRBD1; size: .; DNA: TGCAGCGTTACCGGACAGGGTCATGGCTACACCTTC; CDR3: CSVTGQGHGYTF
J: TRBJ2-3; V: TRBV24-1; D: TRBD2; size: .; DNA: TGTGCCACCAGTGAATGGCGGGAGGGCCGAGATACGCAGTATTTT; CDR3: CATSEWREGRDTQYF
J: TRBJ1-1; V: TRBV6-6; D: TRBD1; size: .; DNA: TGTGCCAGCAGTGAAATTCCCGGACAGGGAAACACTGAAGCTTTCTTT; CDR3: CASSEIPGQGNTEAFF
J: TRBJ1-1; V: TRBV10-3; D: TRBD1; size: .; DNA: TGTGCCATCAGTGGCGGACAGGGGGCTAGGACTGGAACTGAAGCTTTCTTT; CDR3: CAISGGQGARTGTEAFF
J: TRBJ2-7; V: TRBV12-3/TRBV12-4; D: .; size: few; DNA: TGTGCCAGCAGTTGGTGGGGGCCCACCTACGAGCAGTACTTC; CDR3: CASSWWGPTYEQYF
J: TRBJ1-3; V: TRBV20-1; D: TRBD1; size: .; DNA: TGCAGTGCTAGAACCGGGACAGGGGGAAACACCATATATTTT; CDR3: CSARTGTGGNTIYF
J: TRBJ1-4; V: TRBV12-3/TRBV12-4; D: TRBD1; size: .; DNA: TGTGCCAGCAGCCACGGGACAGGTGAAAAACTGTTTTTT; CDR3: CASSHGTGEKLFF
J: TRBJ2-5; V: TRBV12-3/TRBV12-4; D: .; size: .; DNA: TGTGCCAGCAGTTCCTCCTGGGGGGGCGAGACCCAGTACTTC; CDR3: CASSSSWGGETQYF